This T cell receptor beta chain appears in the sequencing data of a study of naive and memory T cell subsets. The CDR3 loop spans 14 amino acids. Trimming removed 7 bases at V and 6 bases at J, with 19 bases between. The germline V gene encodes CDR1 SGHTA and CDR2 FQGNSA. The SP2 primer and nested alpha and beta constant region primers amplified ligated cDNA in four rounds. A single record per CDR3 protein comes from TCRdb applying MiXCR to the 5' RACE reads. In the table there are some 60,000 distinct CDR3 sequences, under 10% of which are singletons. An oligonucleotide containing a UMI was ligated to the 3' end of TCR cDNA. Overall study findings and caveats: Potentially, T cell activation and differentiation skew this RNA-based measurement.

In this sample, this clonotype turned up many times. Its target is unknown. The origin of this receptor is a female donor in good health. V usage is TRBV7-2 and J usage is TRBJ2-7; tentative D call: TRBD2 (5 bases). CDR3 sequence (DNA): TGTGCCAGCACCCGATCGGGGTTTTACGGCGAGCAGTACTTC. Translation gives CASTRSGFYGEQYF.